This T cell receptor (beta chain) was captured by sequencing in a study of T cell clonotyping in hematopoietic cell transplantation. This CDR3 region has 18 residues. From germline, CDR1 is MGHRA and CDR2 YSYEKL. V lost 1 base to trimming and J lost 7 bases, with 20 bases between them. On this clone: Its antigen is still unknown.

The study's findings and limits: After transplant, recipient diversity fell while pathologically expanded clonotypes grew through day 180. Few recipient clonotypes overlapped donors; over 95% were de novo at given depth. Graft donor and pretransplant recipient Inverse Simpson Index values predicted broader posttransplant TCR diversity. CD4 and CD8 repertoire contributions could not be separated without sorting.

TCRdb keeps only in-frame clones here, not all; method: immunoSEQ multiplex PCR. Seen here are approximately 6,900 clones, 88% observed once, and the top ten hold more than 7%. The TCR was taken from a male patient aged 18 to 35 who had an allogeneic stem cell transplant from a related donor, so the T cells may come from the graft donor. Some clones in this sample may be carry-over from other donors' samples. The material sequenced was PBMCs, taken 100 days after allogeneic stem cell transplant. The chain combines TRBV4-1 with TRBJ1-6; D not resolved. CDR3 amino acids: CASSQARLQTGKNSPLHF. CDR3 sequence (DNA): TGCGCCAGCAGCCAAGCACGACTCCAGACGGGGAAGAATTCACCCCTCCACTTT.